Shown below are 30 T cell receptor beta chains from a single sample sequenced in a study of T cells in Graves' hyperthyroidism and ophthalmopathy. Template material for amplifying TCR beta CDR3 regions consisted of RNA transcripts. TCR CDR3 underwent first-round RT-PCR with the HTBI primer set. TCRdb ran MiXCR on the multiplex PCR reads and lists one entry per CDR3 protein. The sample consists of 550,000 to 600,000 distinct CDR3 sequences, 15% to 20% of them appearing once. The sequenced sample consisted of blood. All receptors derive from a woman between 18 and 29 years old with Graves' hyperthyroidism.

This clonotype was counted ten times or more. For the CDR3, the DNA is TGTGCCAGCAGTCCTCGAGGGGACCGTAACTATGGCTACACCTTC. Translation: CASSPRGDRNYGYTF. The chain combines TRBV12-3 or TRBV12-4 with TRBJ1-2; perhaps TRBD1 as D (5 bases). Trimming shortened V by 5 bases and J by 1 base, and 14 bases separated the two germline ends. CDR3 length: 15 amino acids.

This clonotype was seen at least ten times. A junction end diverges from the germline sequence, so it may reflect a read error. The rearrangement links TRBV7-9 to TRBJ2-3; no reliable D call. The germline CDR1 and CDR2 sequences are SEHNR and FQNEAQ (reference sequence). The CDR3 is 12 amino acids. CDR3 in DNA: TGTGCCAGCAGCTTAGCAAGAGATGCGCAGTATTTT. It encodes CASSLARDAQYF.

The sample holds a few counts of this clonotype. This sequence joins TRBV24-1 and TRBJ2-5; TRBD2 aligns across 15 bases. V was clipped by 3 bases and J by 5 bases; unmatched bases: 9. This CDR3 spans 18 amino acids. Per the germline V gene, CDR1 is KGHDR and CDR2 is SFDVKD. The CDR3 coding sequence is TGTGCCACCAGTGATCCACGGACTAGCGGGAGGGCCAGGGAGACCCAGTACTTC. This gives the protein CATSDPRTSGRARETQYF.

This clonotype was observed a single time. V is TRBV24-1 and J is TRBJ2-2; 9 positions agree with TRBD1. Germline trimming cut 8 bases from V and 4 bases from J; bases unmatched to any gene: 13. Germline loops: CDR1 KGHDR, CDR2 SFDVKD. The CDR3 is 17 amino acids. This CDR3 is CATICGEGQGVTGELFF. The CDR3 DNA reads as TGTGCCACCATCTGTGGTGAGGGACAGGGTGTCACCGGGGAGCTGTTTTTT.

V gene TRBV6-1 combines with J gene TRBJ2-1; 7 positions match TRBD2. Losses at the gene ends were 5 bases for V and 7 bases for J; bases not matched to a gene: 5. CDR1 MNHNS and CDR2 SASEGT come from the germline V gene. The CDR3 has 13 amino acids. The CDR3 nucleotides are TGTGCCAGCAGTACCGTCGGGGGGAATGAGCAGTTCTTC. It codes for CASSTVGGNEQFF.

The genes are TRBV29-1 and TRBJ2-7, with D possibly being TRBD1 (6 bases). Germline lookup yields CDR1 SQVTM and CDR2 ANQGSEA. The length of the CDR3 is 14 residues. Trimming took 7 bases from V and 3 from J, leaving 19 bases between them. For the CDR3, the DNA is TGCAGCGAACGGACAGAAAAACATTTCTACGAGCAGTACTTC. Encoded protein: CSERTEKHFYEQYF.

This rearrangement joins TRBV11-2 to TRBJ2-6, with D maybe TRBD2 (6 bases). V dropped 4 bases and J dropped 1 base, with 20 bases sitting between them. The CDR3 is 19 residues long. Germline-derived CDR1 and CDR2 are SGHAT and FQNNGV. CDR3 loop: CASSSRLGTLISGANVLTF. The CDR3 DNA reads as TGTGCCAGCAGCTCCCGTTTAGGGACTCTGATTTCTGGGGCCAACGTCCTGACTTTC.

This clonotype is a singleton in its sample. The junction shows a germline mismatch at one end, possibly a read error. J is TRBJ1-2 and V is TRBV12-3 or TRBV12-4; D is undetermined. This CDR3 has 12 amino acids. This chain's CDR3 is CAGSLGDYGYTF. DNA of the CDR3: TGTGCCGGCAGTTTGGGAGATTATGGCTACACCTTC.

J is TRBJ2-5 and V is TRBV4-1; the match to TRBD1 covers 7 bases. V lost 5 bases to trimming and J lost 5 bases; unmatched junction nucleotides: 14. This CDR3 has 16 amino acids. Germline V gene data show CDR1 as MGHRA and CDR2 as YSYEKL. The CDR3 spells CASSIRTGQGRETQYF. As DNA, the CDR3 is TGCGCCAGCAGCATCCGGACAGGCCAGGGCAGGGAGACCCAGTACTTC.

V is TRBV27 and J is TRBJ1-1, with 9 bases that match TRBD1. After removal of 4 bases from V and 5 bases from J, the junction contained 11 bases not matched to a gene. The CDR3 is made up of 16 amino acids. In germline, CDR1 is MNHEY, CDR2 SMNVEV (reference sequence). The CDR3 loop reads CASSSPSTGGETEAFF. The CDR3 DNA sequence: TGTGCCAGCAGTTCGCCCTCTACAGGGGGCGAAACTGAAGCTTTCTTT.

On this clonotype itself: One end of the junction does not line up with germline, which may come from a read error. The DNA for the CDR3 is TGTGTCAGCAGTTTATTTAGGTCGGACACGCTTTGTGAGCAGTACTTC. Translated: CVSSLFRSDTLCEQYF. The rearrangement links TRBV28 to TRBJ2-7; TRBD1 is a possible D gene (5 bases). CDR1 is MDHEN and CDR2 is SYDVKM in the germline V gene. The CDR3 consists of 16 residues.

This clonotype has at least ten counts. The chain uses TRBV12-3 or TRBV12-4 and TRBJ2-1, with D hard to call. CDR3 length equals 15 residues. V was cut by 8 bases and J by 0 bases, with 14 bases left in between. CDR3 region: CASSSPTSSYNEQFF. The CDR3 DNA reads TGTGCCAGCTCTTCCCCCACGAGCTCCTACAATGAGCAGTTCTTC.

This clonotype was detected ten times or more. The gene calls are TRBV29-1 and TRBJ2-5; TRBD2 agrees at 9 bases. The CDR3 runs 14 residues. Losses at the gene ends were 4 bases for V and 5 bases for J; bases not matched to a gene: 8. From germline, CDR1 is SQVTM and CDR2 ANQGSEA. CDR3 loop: CSVGVAGVGETQYF. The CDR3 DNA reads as TGCAGCGTTGGGGTAGCGGGAGTTGGCGAGACCCAGTACTTC.

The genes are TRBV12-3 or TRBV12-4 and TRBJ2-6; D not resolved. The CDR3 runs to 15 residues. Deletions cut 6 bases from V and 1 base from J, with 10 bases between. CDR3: CASRTVGSGANVLTF. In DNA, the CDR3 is TGTGCCAGCAGGACGGTTGGTTCTGGGGCCAACGTCCTGACTTTC.

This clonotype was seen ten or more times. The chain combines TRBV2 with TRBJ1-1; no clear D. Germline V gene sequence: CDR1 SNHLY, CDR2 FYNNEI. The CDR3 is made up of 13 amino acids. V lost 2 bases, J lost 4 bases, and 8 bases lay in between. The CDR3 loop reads CASSEPGFTEAFF. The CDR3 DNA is TGTGCCAGCAGTGAACCGGGGTTCACTGAAGCTTTCTTT.

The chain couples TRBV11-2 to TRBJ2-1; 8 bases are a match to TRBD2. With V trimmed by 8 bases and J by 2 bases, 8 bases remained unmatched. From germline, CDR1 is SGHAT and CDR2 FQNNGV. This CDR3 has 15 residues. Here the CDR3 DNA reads TGTGCCAGCCGTCCAAGCGGGGGCACCTACAATGAGCAGTTCTTC. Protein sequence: CASRPSGGTYNEQFF. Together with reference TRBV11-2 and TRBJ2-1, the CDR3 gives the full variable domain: EAGVAQSPRYKIIEKRQSVAFWCNPISGHATLYWYQQILGQGPKLLIQFQNNGVVDDSQLPKDRFSAERLKGVDSTLKIQPAKLEDSAVYLCASRPSGGTYNEQFFGPGTRLTVL.

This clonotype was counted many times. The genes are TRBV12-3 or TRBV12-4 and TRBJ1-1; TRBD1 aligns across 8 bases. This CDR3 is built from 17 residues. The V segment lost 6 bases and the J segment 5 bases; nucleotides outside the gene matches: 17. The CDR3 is CASSPLGDRGKGTEAFF. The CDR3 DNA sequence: TGTGCCAGCAGCCCCCTCGGTGACAGGGGAAAAGGGACTGAAGCTTTCTTT.

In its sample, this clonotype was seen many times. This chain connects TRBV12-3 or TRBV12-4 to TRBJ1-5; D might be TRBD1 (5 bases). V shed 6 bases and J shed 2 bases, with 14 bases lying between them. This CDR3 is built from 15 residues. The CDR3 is CASRGGTLGNQPQHF. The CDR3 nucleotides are TGTGCCAGCAGGGGAGGGACCTTGGGCAATCAGCCCCAGCATTTT.

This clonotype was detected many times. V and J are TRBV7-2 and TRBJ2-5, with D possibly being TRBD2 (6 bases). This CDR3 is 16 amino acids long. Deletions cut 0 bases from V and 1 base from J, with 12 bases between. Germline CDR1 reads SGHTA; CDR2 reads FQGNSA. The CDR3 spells CASSLAPTSFQETQYF. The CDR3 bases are TGTGCCAGCAGCTTAGCCCCTACTAGCTTCCAAGAGACCCAGTACTTC.

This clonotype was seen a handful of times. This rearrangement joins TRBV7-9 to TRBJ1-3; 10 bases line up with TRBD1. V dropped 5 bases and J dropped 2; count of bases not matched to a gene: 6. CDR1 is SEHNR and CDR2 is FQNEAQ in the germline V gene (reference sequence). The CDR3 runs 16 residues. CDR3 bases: TGTGCCAGCAGCGCCATAGACAGGGGGCCTGGAAACACCATATATTTT. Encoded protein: CASSAIDRGPGNTIYF.

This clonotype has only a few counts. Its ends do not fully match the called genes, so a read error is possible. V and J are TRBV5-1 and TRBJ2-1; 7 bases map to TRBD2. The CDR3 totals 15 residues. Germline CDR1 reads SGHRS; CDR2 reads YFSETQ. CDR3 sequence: CASSSAGDPVNERFF. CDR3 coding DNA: TGCGCCAGCAGCTCGGCGGGAGATCCGGTCAATGAGCGGTTCTTC.

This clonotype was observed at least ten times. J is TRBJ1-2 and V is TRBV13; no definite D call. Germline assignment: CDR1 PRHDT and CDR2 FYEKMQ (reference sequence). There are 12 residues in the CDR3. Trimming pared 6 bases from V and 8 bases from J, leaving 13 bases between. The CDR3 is CASSKGSYGYTF. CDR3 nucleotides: TGTGCCAGCAGTAAGGGATCTTACGGCTACACCTTC.

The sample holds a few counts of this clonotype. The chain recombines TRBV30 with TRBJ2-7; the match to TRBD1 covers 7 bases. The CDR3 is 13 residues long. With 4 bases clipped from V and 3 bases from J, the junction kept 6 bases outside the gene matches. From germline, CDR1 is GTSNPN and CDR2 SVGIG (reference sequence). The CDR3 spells CAWTPGQNYEQYF. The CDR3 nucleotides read TGTGCCTGGACCCCGGGACAGAACTACGAGCAGTACTTC.

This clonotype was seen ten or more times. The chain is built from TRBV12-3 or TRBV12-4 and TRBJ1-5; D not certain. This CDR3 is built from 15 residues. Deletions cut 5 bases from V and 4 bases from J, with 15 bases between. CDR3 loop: CASSLRALRNQPQHF. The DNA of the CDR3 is TGTGCCAGCAGTCTTCGGGCCCTAAGAAATCAGCCCCAGCATTTT.

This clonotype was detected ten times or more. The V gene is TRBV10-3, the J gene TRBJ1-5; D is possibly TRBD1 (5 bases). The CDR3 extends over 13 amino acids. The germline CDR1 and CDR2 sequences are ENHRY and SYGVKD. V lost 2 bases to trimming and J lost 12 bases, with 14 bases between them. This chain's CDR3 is CAISETQGRGQHF. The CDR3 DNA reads TGTGCCATCAGTGAGACCCAGGGACGGGGCCAGCATTTT.

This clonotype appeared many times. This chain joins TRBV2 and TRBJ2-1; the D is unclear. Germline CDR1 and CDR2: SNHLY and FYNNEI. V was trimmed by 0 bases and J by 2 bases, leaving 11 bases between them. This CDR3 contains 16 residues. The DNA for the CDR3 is TGTGCCAGCAGTGAAGCGGGATCACTCCCCTACAATGAGCAGTTCTTC. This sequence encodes CASSEAGSLPYNEQFF. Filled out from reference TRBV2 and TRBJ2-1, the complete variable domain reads EPEVTQTPSHQVTQMGQEVILRCVPISNHLYFYWYRQILGQKVEFLVSFYNNEISEKSEIFDDQFSVERPDGSNFTLKIRSTKLEDSAMYFCASSEAGSLPYNEQFFGPGTRLTVL.

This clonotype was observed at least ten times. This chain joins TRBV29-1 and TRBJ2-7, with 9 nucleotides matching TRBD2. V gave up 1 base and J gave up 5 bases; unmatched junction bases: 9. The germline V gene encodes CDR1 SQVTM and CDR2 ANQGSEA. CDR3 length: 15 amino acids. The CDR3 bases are TGCAGCGTTGAAGTGGCCAGCGGGGGGATGAACGAGCAGTACTTC. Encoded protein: CSVEVASGGMNEQYF.

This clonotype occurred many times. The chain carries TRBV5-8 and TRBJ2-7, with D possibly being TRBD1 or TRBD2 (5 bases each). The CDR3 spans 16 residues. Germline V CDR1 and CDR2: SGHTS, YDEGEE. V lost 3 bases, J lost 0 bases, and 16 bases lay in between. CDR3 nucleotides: TGTGCCAGCAGCTCGAAGGCCGGGACCATCTCCTACGAGCAGTACTTC. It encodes CASSSKAGTISYEQYF.

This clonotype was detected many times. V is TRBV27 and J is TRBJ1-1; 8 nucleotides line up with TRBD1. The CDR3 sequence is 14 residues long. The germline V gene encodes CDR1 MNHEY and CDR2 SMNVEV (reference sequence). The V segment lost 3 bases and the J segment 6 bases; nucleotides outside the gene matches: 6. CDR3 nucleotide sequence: TGTGCCAGCAGTTTTACCGGGACAGGCCCTGAAGCTTTCTTT. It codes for CASSFTGTGPEAFF.

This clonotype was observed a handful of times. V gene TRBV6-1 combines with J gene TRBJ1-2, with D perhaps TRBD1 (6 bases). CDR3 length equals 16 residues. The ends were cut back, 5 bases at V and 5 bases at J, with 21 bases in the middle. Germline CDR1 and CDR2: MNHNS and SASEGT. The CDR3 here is CASSWGLEWRGYGYTF. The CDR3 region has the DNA TGTGCCAGCAGTTGGGGCCTGGAATGGAGGGGGTATGGCTACACCTTC.